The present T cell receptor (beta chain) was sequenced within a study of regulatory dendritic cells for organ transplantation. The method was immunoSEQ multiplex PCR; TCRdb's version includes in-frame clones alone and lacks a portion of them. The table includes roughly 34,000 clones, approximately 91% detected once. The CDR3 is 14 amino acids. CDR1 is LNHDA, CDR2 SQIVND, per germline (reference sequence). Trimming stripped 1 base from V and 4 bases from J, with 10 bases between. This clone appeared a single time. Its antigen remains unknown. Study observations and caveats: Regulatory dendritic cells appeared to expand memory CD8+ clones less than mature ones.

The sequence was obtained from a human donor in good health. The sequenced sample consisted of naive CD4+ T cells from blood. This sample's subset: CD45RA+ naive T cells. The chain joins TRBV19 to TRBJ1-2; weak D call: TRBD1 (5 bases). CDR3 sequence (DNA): TGTGCCAGTAGTATAGGGGGCGCGAGCTATGGCTACACCTTC. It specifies CASSIGGASYGYTF.